This record looks at one T cell receptor (beta chain) sequence and its context. Its cognate antigen is unknown. The data were produced by immunoSEQ multiplex PCR, yet TCRdb's version contains in-frame clones alone and is incomplete. This sample carries tens of thousands of clones, roughly nine tenths of them seen once, and the ten largest clones take roughly 2.6%. CDR1 is SNHLY and CDR2 is FYNNEI in the germline V gene. This CDR3 has 14 residues. Trimming cost V 0 bases and J 1 base, with 6 bases left between them. This sample was taken from a study of graft-versus-host responses after intestinal transplantation. Turning to the study itself: Grafts were multivisceral, liver-intestinal, or isolated intestinal. Points from the study as a whole: Recipient marrow contained GvH clones, some of which appeared first in ileum or blood.

The source material was unstimulated CD8+ T cells sorted from spleen or lymph node cells, sampled before intestinal transplant. The receptor comes from a human donor who received an intestinal transplant. The chain carries TRBV2 and TRBJ2-5; weak D call: TRBD2 (6 bases). The CDR3 sequence is CASSEAGLQETQYF. CDR3 in DNA: TGTGCCAGCAGTGAAGCGGGACTCCAAGAGACCCAGTACTTC.